The clone carrying this T cell receptor (beta chain) has at least ten counts. Antigen: not known. There are 11 residues in the CDR3. V shed 5 bases and J shed 11 bases, with 12 bases lying between them. Germline V CDR1 and CDR2: LGHDT, YNNKEL (reference sequence). This record comes from a study of T cell repertoires in cytomegalovirus infection. Across the whole study: Public TCR beta signatures were indicative of both CMV infection and a matching HLA type. General study findings and limits: Adding up the frequency of public TCR beta families identified people who carried CMV plus the relevant HLA.

TCRdb ran MiXCR on the reads and lists one entry per CDR3 protein. This table has some 400,000 distinct CDR3 sequences, roughly 20% appearing once. Sequencing input: PBMCs. This clonotype was sampled from a human donor in good health (CMV status not recorded). Some clones in this sample may be carry-over from other donors' samples. The chain couples TRBV3-1 to TRBJ2-5; D may be TRBD1 or TRBD2 (5 bases each). This CDR3 is CASSYGAGQYF. CDR3 coding DNA: TGTGCCAGCAGCTACGGGGCTGGTCAGTACTTC.